The present T cell receptor (beta chain) was sequenced within a study of neurological immune-mediated disorders. Findings of the study overall: No CDR3 amino acid sequences were shared by expanded clones across subjects, suggesting private repertoires in all groups.

V dropped 1 base and J dropped 3; count of bases not matched to a gene: 3. This CDR3 region has 15 residues. Germline CDR1 and CDR2: DFQATT and SNEGSKA (reference sequence). This clonotype was detected a few times. Its antigen is still unknown. The cDNA was generated by 5'RACE with 10-nucleotide random UMIs. TCRdb analysed the 5' RACE reads with MiXCR anew, one entry per CDR3 protein. The sample has approximately 74,000 distinct CDR3 sequences; roughly 10% are singletons. The sequenced sample was PBMCs. This sequence was found in a man aged 45-65 years in good health. V usage is TRBV20-1 and J usage is TRBJ2-3; 11 bases match TRBD2. CDR3 sequence reads: CSARGLAGLTDTQYF. Here the CDR3 DNA reads TGCAGTGCTAGAGGACTAGCGGGACTAACAGATACGCAGTATTTT.